This entry features one T cell receptor beta chain sequence. This CDR3 comprises 14 residues. The germline CDR1 and CDR2 sequences are KGHSH and LQKENI. V lost 3 bases and J lost 7; bases outside the gene matches: 6. In the original processing: The authors estimated nucleated cell counts from reference gene primer amplification. Data came from immunoSEQ multiplex PCR; TCRdb stores just in-frame clones and leaves some out. V, J and clone size derive from that table, while D and trimming were established from the DNA sequence. This table holds 200,000 to 250,000 clones, around four fifths found once. This entry is derived from a study of blood T cell repertoires in COVID-19. On the study more broadly: Specimens from acute and convalescent COVID-19 originated in the United States, Italy and Spain. PBMCs, B-cell-depleted T cells, or T cells were the source of the cDNA or gDNA that made up the material.

V gene TRBV18 combines with J gene TRBJ1-2, with TRBD1 matching over 9 bases. The receptor was isolated from a woman between 70 and 85 years old with active or convalescent COVID-19. Sequencing used peripheral blood. The CDR3 region is CASSPTDRGGGYTF. CDR3 in DNA: TGTGCCAGCTCACCTACCGACAGGGGGGGTGGCTACACCTTC.